This T cell receptor (gamma chain) is drawn from a study of Vδ1+ human thymocytes. With regard to this clone: The antigen is not known.

The template was reverse-transcribed extracted RNA. The CDR3 regions were amplified by multiplex PCR from V-gene primers to a constant-region primer. TCRdb reanalysed the multiplex PCR reads with CATT. The data contain tens of thousands of gamma-chain clones, roughly 21% of them singletons. Whole-study results and caveats: Thymic TRG and TRD repertoires appeared highly polyclonal, with Gaussian CDR3 length distributions.

Germline V gene sequence: CDR1 VTNTFY, CDR2 YDVSTARD (reference sequence). The V gene end was trimmed by 5 bases and the J gene end by 8 bases; junction bases not matched to a gene: 12. CDR3 length equals 13 residues. The chain combines TRGV3 with TRGJ1 or TRGJ2. The clonotype comes from a girl less than two years old who had congenital heart surgery. Material: Vdelta1+ gamma-delta thymocytes from the thymus. The subset was: FACS-sorted CD3+ TCRalphabeta- TCRVdelta1+ TCRVdelta2- thymocytes. CDR3 DNA: TGTGCCACCTGGGGACACCGTGGAGATAAGAAACTCTTT. Its protein is CATWGHRGDKKLF.